This TCR beta chain derives from a study of T cells in Graves' hyperthyroidism and ophthalmopathy. Study-wide results and caveats: The model's output predicted ophthalmopathy at a median of roughly 6.9 months prior to onset.

The CDR3 length is 16 residues. Germline V lookup: CDR1 MDHEN, CDR2 SYDVKM. The ends lost 4 bases at V and 6 bases at J; junction bases unmatched: 9. Concerning this clonotype itself: What it binds is unknown.

Using RNA transcripts as the source, TCR beta CDR3 regions were amplified. With the HTBI primer set, the TCR CDR3 went through a first round of RT-PCR. MiXCR was run by TCRdb on the multiplex PCR reads, yielding one entry per CDR3 protein. The table shows 250,000 to 350,000 distinct CDR3 sequences, with 22% occurring only once. This chain links TRBV28 with TRBJ1-6, with 7 bases that match TRBD1. The specimen was blood. This receptor was obtained from a young man with Graves' ophthalmopathy. The CDR3 coding sequence is TGTGCCAGCAGTTCGGGAGGGGGACAGAGTAATTCACCCCTCCACTTT. This translates into CASSSGGGQSNSPLHF.